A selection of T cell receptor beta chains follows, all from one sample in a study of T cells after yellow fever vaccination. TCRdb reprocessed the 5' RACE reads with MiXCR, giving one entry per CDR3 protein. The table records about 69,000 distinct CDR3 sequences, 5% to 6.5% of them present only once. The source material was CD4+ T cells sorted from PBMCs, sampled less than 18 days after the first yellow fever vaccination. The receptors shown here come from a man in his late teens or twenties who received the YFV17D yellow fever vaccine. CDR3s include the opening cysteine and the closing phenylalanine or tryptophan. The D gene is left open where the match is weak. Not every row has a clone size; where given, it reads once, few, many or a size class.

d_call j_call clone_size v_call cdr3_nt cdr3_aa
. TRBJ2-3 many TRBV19 TGTGCCAGTACCCAGGGCTGGAACACAGATACGCAGTATTTT CASTQGWNTDTQYF
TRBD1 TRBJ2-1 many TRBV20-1 TGCAGTGCGGCAAGGGGACAGGGGAGCAGCGATGAGCAGTTCTTC CSAARGQGSSDEQFF
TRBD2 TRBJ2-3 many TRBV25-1 TGTGCCAGCAGTGAATGGGTAGCGGGCAGCACAGATACGCAGTATTTT CASSEWVAGSTDTQYF
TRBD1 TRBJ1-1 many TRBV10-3 TGTGCCATCAGTGAGGGGACAGGGGCTACCTCCAGCACTGAAGCTTTCTTT CAISEGTGATSSTEAFF
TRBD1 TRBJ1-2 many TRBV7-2 TGTGCCAGCAGCTTAGGTGGGGACAGGGGGTCCGGCTACACCTTC CASSLGGDRGSGYTF
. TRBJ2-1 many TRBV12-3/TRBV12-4 TGTGCCAGCATCCCGGTGCAGGGTACCTACAATGAGCAGTTCTTC CASIPVQGTYNEQFF
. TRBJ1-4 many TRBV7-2 TGTGCCAGCAGCGTCGACAGAGATAATGAAAAACTGTTTTTT CASSVDRDNEKLFF
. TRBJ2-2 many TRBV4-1 TGCGCCAGCAGCCAAGAGGGAAGTGTCGGGGCCGGGGAGCTGTTTTTT CASSQEGSVGAGELFF
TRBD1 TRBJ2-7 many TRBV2 TGTGCCAGCAGTGGCGGACAGGGGACCGAGCAGTACTTC CASSGGQGTEQYF
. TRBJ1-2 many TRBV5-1 TGCGCCAGCAGCTTGGTGACAGACTATGGCTACACCTTC CASSLVTDYGYTF
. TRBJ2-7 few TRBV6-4 TGTGCCAGCAGCGAAACCCGCGGGACAGAGCTTTTTGGGCAGTACTTC CASSETRGTELFGQYF
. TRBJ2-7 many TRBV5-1 TGCGCCAGCAGCTTGGATAACTCCTACGAGCAGTACTTC CASSLDNSYEQYF
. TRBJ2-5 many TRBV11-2 TGTGCCAGCAGCTTCAACAGGGCTCGGGAGACCCAGTACTTC CASSFNRARETQYF
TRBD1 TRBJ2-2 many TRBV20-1 TGCAGTGCTAGACCGACAGGGTATTATAATTCCGGGGAGCTGTTTTTT CSARPTGYYNSGELFF
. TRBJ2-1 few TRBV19 TGTGCCAGTAGCTCCGCCTCTGACAGTTTTCGGGGCTCCTACAATGAGCAGTTCTTC CASSSASDSFRGSYNEQFF
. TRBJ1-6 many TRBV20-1 TGCAGTGCCCCCGGGGGGAATTCACCCCTCCACTTT CSAPGGNSPLHF
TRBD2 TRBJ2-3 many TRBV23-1 TGCGCCAGCAGTCAAGGTAGCGGGGAGACAGATACGCAGTATTTT CASSQGSGETDTQYF
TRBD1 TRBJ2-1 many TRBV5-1 TGCGCCAGCAGCTTGGAGGGGGCCGGAAATGAGCAGTTCTTC CASSLEGAGNEQFF
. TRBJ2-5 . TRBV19 TGTGCCAGTAGTATAGTAGGAGGGAGCGAGACCCAGTACTTC CASSIVGGSETQYF
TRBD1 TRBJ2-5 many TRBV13 TGTGCCAGCAGCTCCAGGGGGCAAGAGACCCAGTACTTC CASSSRGQETQYF
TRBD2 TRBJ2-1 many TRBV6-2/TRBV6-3 TGTGCCAGCAGTTACACCCTACTAGCGGGGGACTACAATGAGCAGTTCTTC CASSYTLLAGDYNEQFF
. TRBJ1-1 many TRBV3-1 TGTGCCAGCAGCCAAGGGAACACTGAAGCTTTCTTT CASSQGNTEAFF
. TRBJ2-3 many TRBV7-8 TGTGCCAGCAGCCGCCGACAGGACCCCAGAGATACGCAGTATTTT CASSRRQDPRDTQYF
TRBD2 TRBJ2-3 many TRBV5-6 TGTGCCAGCACCAAGACTAGCGACTTCACAGATACGCAGTATTTT CASTKTSDFTDTQYF
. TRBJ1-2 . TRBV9 TGTGCCAGCAGCGTCTCTGGGATCTCGAGCTATGGCTACACCTTC CASSVSGISSYGYTF
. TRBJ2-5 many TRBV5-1 TGCGCCAGCAGCTTGGGAGGACCGCAAGAGACCCAGTACTTC CASSLGGPQETQYF
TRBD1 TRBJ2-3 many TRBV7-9 TGTGCCAGCTCAAGGAGGCAGGGGGCTGCAGATACGCAGTATTTT CASSRRQGAADTQYF
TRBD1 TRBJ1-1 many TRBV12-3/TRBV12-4 TGTGCCAGCAGTTCCCCAGGGGGGCAGTGGACTGAAGCTTTCTTT CASSSPGGQWTEAFF
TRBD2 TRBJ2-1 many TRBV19 TGTGCCAGTAGTGGGCTAGCGGGCTCCTACAATGAGCAGTTCTTC CASSGLAGSYNEQFF
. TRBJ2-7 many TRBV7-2 TGTGCCAGCAGCCCGTGGACTGGCTACGAGCAGTACTTC CASSPWTGYEQYF